The sequence of this T cell receptor beta chain was determined in a study of blood T cell repertoires in COVID-19. Whole-study context: Researchers got acute and convalescent COVID-19 samples from the United States, Italy and Spain. PBMCs, B-cell-depleted T cells, or T cells provided the cDNA or gDNA that made up the material.

Study processing details: Scientists estimated how many nucleated cells there were by amplifying reference gene primers. TCRdb's copy holds only in-frame clones and misses some; the assay was immunoSEQ multiplex PCR. V, J and clone size reflect that table, while D and trimming were determined from the DNA. This sample has hundreds of thousands of clones, with around 88% found just once. This CDR3 region has 13 residues. The V and J ends lost 5 bases and 3 bases respectively, with 10 bases between them. Germline V gene sequence: CDR1 PRHDT, CDR2 FYEKMQ (reference sequence). The chain links TRBV13 to TRBJ1-1; D is uncertain. The sequenced material came from peripheral blood. This clonotype originated in a woman aged 25-40 years who had recovered from COVID-19. The DNA for the CDR3 is TGTGCCAGCAGCCGAGGGTCGGACACTGAAGCTTTCTTT. Protein product: CASSRGSDTEAFF.